This is a list of T cell receptor beta chains from one sample in a study of blood T cell repertoires in COVID-19. Generated by immunoSEQ multiplex PCR, the TCRdb table keeps only in-frame clones and is missing some. The table records 100,000 to 150,000 clones, around 83% of them present only once. Specimen: peripheral blood. All receptors derive from a woman of 80 years or more with COVID-19, enrolled during active disease. Both conserved end residues are part of each CDR3. D genes are given only for firm matches. Size tells how often a clone was seen (once, few, many) or the class of an expanded clone, and some rows leave it out.

clone size	V gene	D gene	J gene	CDR3 DNA	CDR3 protein
few	TRBV6-6	TRBD2	TRBJ2-3	TGTGCCAGCAGTCACAGGACTAGCGGGAGGCCTAGGCACACAGATACGCAGTATTTT	CASSHRTSGRPRHTDTQYF
.	TRBV18	.	TRBJ1-4	TGTGCCAGCTCACCTTCGCAGGTCAATAGTGAAAAACTGTTTTTT	CASSPSQVNSEKLFF
.	TRBV28	.	TRBJ1-2	TGTGCCAGCAGTCCCGTCAACAGAGACTACACCTTC	CASSPVNRDYTF
.	TRBV15	TRBD2	TRBJ2-2	TGTGCCACCAGCAGAGGGGCCTCGGCGGGAGGGAGCACCGGGGAGCTGTTTTTT	CATSRGASAGGSTGELFF
.	TRBV4-1	.	TRBJ1-2	TGCGCCAGCAGCCAAGCAACAGAGAACTATGGCTACACCTTC	CASSQATENYGYTF
.	TRBV6-5	TRBD2	TRBJ2-2	TGTGCCAGCGTGGGGACGGGAGGGAACTTCGGGGAGCTGTTTTTT	CASVGTGGNFGELFF
.	TRBV28	.	TRBJ1-2	TGTGCCAGCAGCTCCGGGGGTTCGCGTGGCTACACCTTC	CASSSGGSRGYTF
.	TRBV28	.	TRBJ2-7	TGTGCCAGCAGTTTCAATAGACTGACTAACTACGAGCAGTACTTC	CASSFNRLTNYEQYF
.	TRBV9	.	TRBJ2-3	TGTGCCAGCACCACCGACAACACAGATACGCAGTATTTT	CASTTDNTDTQYF
.	TRBV19	.	TRBJ2-7	TGTGCCAGTAGCCAAGGGGCGGTCGGATCATTGTACGAGCAGTACTTC	CASSQGAVGSLYEQYF
.	TRBV29-1	.	TRBJ2-3	TGCAGCCTTGGGACTGGCCCAGATACGCAGTATTTT	CSLGTGPDTQYF
.	TRBV28	.	TRBJ1-2	TGTGCCAGCAGTTCGACAGTTATAGGCTATGGCTACACCTTC	CASSSTVIGYGYTF
.	TRBV5-6	.	TRBJ1-5	TGTGCCAGCAGCTTGGGGGGGGGCCCGAGCAATCAGCCCCAGCATTTT	CASSLGGGPSNQPQHF
once	TRBV11-2	.	TRBJ2-7	TGTGCCAGCAGCTACCGACAGACCTACGAGCAGTACTTC	CASSYRQTYEQYF
.	TRBV6-5	.	TRBJ1-6	TGTGCCAGCAGTAAGGGGTTTGATTCACCCCTCCACTTT	CASSKGFDSPLHF
.	TRBV14	TRBD1	TRBJ1-2	TGTGCCAGCAGCCCACCCGGGACAGGGCATGGCTACACCTTC	CASSPPGTGHGYTF
.	TRBV7-8	.	TRBJ2-7	TGTGCCAGCAGCTTAGGACAAAGCAACTACGAGCAGTACTTC	CASSLGQSNYEQYF
.	TRBV14	.	TRBJ1-1	TGTGCCAGCAGCCCCCCGGGCAGGGGAGTCGACACTGAAGCTTTCTTT	CASSPPGRGVDTEAFF
.	TRBV19	TRBD2	TRBJ2-7	TGTGCCAGTAGCGCCTCCGGGACTAGCGGACTAATCCCCTACGAGCAGTACTTC	CASSASGTSGLIPYEQYF
.	TRBV9	.	TRBJ1-4	TGTGCCAGCAGCATTGGAACAGAACCCAGTGAAAAACTGTTTTTT	CASSIGTEPSEKLFF
.	TRBV5-1	TRBD1	TRBJ1-6	TGCGCCAGCTGCCAGGGACAGGGATCACCCCTCCACTTT	CASCQGQGSPLHF
.	TRBV3-1/TRBV3-2	.	TRBJ2-1	TGTGCCAGCAGCCCGCAGACTTTGAATGAGCAGTTCTTC	CASSPQTLNEQFF
once	TRBV9	TRBD1	TRBJ1-1	TGTGCCAGCAGCGTAGGGGCGGGGACAGGGAAGAAGAACACTGAAGCTTTCTTT	CASSVGAGTGKKNTEAFF
.	TRBV5-4	.	TRBJ1-1	TGTGCCAGCAGCTTGACGAACATGAACACTGAAGCTTTCTTT	CASSLTNMNTEAFF
.	TRBV4-2	TRBD1	TRBJ1-4	TGTGCCAGCAGAATCGGGACAGCCGCAACTAATGAAAAACTGTTTTTT	CASRIGTAATNEKLFF
.	TRBV6-2/TRBV6-3	TRBD2	TRBJ2-2	TGTGCCAGCAGTTACCATAGCGGGAGTATTGGCGGGGAGCTGTTTTTT	CASSYHSGSIGGELFF
.	TRBV15	.	TRBJ1-5	TGTGCCACCAGCAGAGAGGGAGGCCCAGGGCAGCCCCAGCATTTT	CATSREGGPGQPQHF
.	TRBV25-1	.	TRBJ1-4	TGTGCCAGCAGTGAATCTTCGAAACTGTTTTTT	CASSESSKLFF
.	TRBV3-1/TRBV3-2	.	TRBJ2-2	TGTGCCAGCAGCCAGGGACTGAACACCGGGGAGCTGTTTTTT	CASSQGLNTGELFF
few	TRBV25-1	TRBD1	TRBJ1-1	TGTGCCAGCAGAGGGACAGGGATGAACACTGAAGCTTTCTTT	CASRGTGMNTEAFF
.	TRBV20-1	.	TRBJ2-3	TGCAGTGCTAGTTTGCGGGGAGAGGGTCCAGATACGCAGTATTTT	CSASLRGEGPDTQYF
.	TRBV19	TRBD2	TRBJ2-1	TGTGCCAGTAGTATAATCAGCGGGACTTACAATGAGCAGTTCTTC	CASSIISGTYNEQFF
once	TRBV5-8	.	TRBJ2-7	TGTGCCACCATCCAAGGCTACAGGGCCTACGAGCAGTACTTC	CATIQGYRAYEQYF
.	TRBV5-4	TRBD2	TRBJ2-5	TGTGCCAGCAGCCCTAGCGGGAAGGGAGAGACCCAGTACTTC	CASSPSGKGETQYF
few	TRBV9	.	TRBJ2-5	TGTGCCAGCAGCGTAAGTCCTCAGGGGGAGACCCAGTACTTC	CASSVSPQGETQYF
.	TRBV3-1/TRBV3-2	.	TRBJ1-6	TGTGCCAGCAGCCAACTGAAAGGAGGGGATTCACCCCTCCACTTT	CASSQLKGGDSPLHF
.	TRBV24-1	TRBD2	TRBJ2-5	TGTGCCACCAGTGATTACCAGACTAGCCCGGGCGGGGAGACCCAGTACTTC	CATSDYQTSPGGETQYF
.	TRBV5-1	TRBD2	TRBJ2-1	TGCGCCAGCAGCTTGGGGCGGTCTAGCGGAAACAATGAGCAGTTCTTC	CASSLGRSSGNNEQFF
few	TRBV2	TRBD2	TRBJ2-3	TGTGCCAGGGCACGTGGAGCGGGAGGTGCAGATACGCAGTATTTT	CARARGAGGADTQYF
once	TRBV6-5	TRBD1	TRBJ1-5	TGTGCCAGCAGCCCGGAGAGGGGGCCAAATCAGCCCCAGCATTTT	CASSPERGPNQPQHF
.	TRBV10-3	.	TRBJ2-2	TGTGCCATCAGGACAGAGACGTACACCGGGGAGCTGTTTTTT	CAIRTETYTGELFF
.	TRBV19	TRBD1	TRBJ2-5	TGTGCCAGTAGTCAAGACAGGGGACGGGAGACCCAGTACTTC	CASSQDRGRETQYF
.	TRBV10-3	TRBD1	TRBJ2-3	TGTGCCATCAGACCAGGACAGGGGGCGCGTAGCAGTGTTACGCAGTATTTT	CAIRPGQGARSSVTQYF
.	TRBV6-6	TRBD2	TRBJ2-5	TGTGCCAGCAGTACCAGGACTAGCGGTTTAGGAGAGACCCAGTACTTC	CASSTRTSGLGETQYF
.	TRBV18	.	TRBJ1-5	TGTGCCAGCTCACCAGCAGGGGATCAGCCCCAGCATTTT	CASSPAGDQPQHF
.	TRBV7-9	.	TRBJ1-2	TGTGCCAGCAGCTTATCAGGGGATGGCTACACCTTC	CASSLSGDGYTF
.	TRBV5-1	TRBD1	TRBJ2-7	TGCGCCAGCAGCCCCCGGACAGGATCTTCCTACGAGCAGTACTTC	CASSPRTGSSYEQYF
once	TRBV11-3	TRBD1	TRBJ2-2	TGTGCCAGCAGCGAAACAGGGGGCAGAACCGGGGAGCTGTTTTTT	CASSETGGRTGELFF
.	TRBV28	.	TRBJ2-7	TGTGCCAGCAACGTGAATGGCAGATACTACGAGCAGTACTTC	CASNVNGRYYEQYF
.	TRBV19	.	TRBJ2-5	TGTGCCAGTAGTTCTGAGGGGGGGGAGACCCAGTACTTC	CASSSEGGETQYF
once	TRBV28	TRBD2	TRBJ2-7	TGTGCCAGCATTCCGGGGGGGGGTCCTACCTACGAGCAGTACTTC	CASIPGGGPTYEQYF
.	TRBV7-9	.	TRBJ2-7	TGTGCCAGCAGCTTAGCGGGGGCCTACTACGAGCAGTACTTC	CASSLAGAYYEQYF
.	TRBV12-3/TRBV12-4	.	TRBJ1-5	TGTGCCAGCAGTAGGGGTAGTAATCAGCCCCAGCATTTT	CASSRGSNQPQHF
once	TRBV2	TRBD2	TRBJ2-5	TGTGCCACCTACCCCGGGACTGGCGGGAGGGCCGGGGAGACCCAGTACTTC	CATYPGTGGRAGETQYF
.	TRBV7-2	.	TRBJ2-5	TGTGCCAGCAGCCCTCCGTTTCGGGGACAGTACTTC	CASSPPFRGQYF
.	TRBV7-9	TRBD2	TRBJ2-7	TGTGCCAGCAGCTCTAGCGGATTCTACGAGCAGTACTTC	CASSSSGFYEQYF
.	TRBV6-5	TRBD1	TRBJ1-2	TGTGCCAGCAGTTATAAGGGGGCGGACGGCTACACCTTC	CASSYKGADGYTF
.	TRBV21-1	.	TRBJ2-7	TGTGCCAGCATCCCCCCGGGACTGACTTCCTACGAGCAGTACTTC	CASIPPGLTSYEQYF
few	TRBV2	.	TRBJ1-5	TGTGCCAGCAGTGTAAGGGGTAGCAATCAGCCCCAGCATTTT	CASSVRGSNQPQHF
.	TRBV7-2	TRBD1	TRBJ2-3	TGTGCCAGCAGCTTAGCTAAGGGACAGGCCAGCACAGATACGCAGTATTTT	CASSLAKGQASTDTQYF